This entry features one T cell receptor (beta chain) sequence. Its matching antigen is unknown. The data derive from a study of cytomegalovirus exposure and HLA in healthy donors. CDR3 length: 16 amino acids. With 2 bases clipped from V and 6 bases from J, the junction kept 9 bases outside the gene matches. In germline, CDR1 is MNHEY, CDR2 SVGAGI. Vbeta (60) and Jbeta (13) primers were used in the PCR. Assay: immunoSEQ multiplex PCR; the TCRdb copy retains only in-frame clones and omits some. Here the sample spans fewer than 110,000 clones, 60% to 75% being singletons. The study, taken as a whole, reports: Certain sequence variants were highly shared and formed a cluster, and this cluster was likely a sequencing artifact. Clonal expansion was found to be greater in HLA-associated TCR beta chains than in equally common others in a later analysis. The study designated 160 or so TCR beta chains cytomegalovirus-associated. With high specificity and sensitivity, the classifier reportedly diagnosed cytomegalovirus status.

The TCR sequence derives from a man aged 50 to 59 in good health and CMV-seronegative. The chain links TRBV6-5 to TRBJ2-1, with 8 positions matching TRBD1. Sequencing was done on a sample of PBMCs. The CDR3 protein is CASSYNYGTGRNEQFF. The CDR3 DNA is TGTGCCAGCAGTTACAACTACGGGACAGGACGCAATGAGCAGTTCTTC.